This T cell receptor beta chain was identified in a study of technical replicates of blood from a few donors (dated by TCRdb to between 2016 and 2019). A note on this clone: The clone's antigen remains unknown. Base quality data are lacking; no much larger clone is found one base away.

Germline trimming amounts to 2 bases on V and 0 bases on J, with 3 as the count of junction bases outside the gene matches. CDR3 length: 15 amino acids, cysteine to phenylalanine. Only the CDR3 portion is preserved as DNA: 45 bases, with reading frame beginning at the first base. CDR1 and CDR2 (MDHEN, SYDVKM) derive from the germline V gene. Library preparation used the immunoSEQ multiplex PCR assay. TCRdb retrieved this table from immuneACCESS and kept in-frame rearrangements only. Not all clones are present; in checked studies, unresolved V genes account for under half, and no reason is known for the remainder. This sample comprises over 60,000 clones, around 93% of them detected only once. The ten largest clones take up about 0.25% of the sample.

The sample consisted of T cells isolated from PBMCs. The receptor was isolated from a human donor in good health. The V and J genes are TRBV28 and TRBJ2-7, and TRBD2 matches 8 of the central bases. The DNA is as follows: TGTGCCAGCAGTTTAGTTGCGGGAGGCTCCTACGAGCAGTACTTC. This encodes CASSLVAGGSYEQYF.